These 13 T cell receptor beta chains came from one sample sequenced in a study of blood T cells in healthy people across ages. It was with a sample-barcoded 5' primer and a J-beta primer mix that a second PCR of roughly 7 to 12 cycles was run. TCRdb redid the calling of the 5' RACE reads with MiXCR, one entry per CDR3 protein. Seen here are hundreds of thousands of distinct CDR3 sequences, 58% observed once, and the top ten hold approximately 37%. The specimen sequenced was blood. The receptors shown here come from a man between 60 and 70 years old in good health.

The chain recombines TRBV9 with TRBJ2-3; D unresolved. V was clipped by 6 bases and J by 3 bases, with 8 bases between them. CDR1 is SGDLS, CDR2 YYNGEE, per germline. There are 12 residues in the CDR3. CDR3 nucleotide sequence: TGTGCCAGCACCAGCACGACAGATACGCAGTATTTT. Protein: CASTSTTDTQYF.

With regard to this clonotype: Its ends do not fully match the called genes, so a read error is possible. The chain employs TRBV12-3 or TRBV12-4 and TRBJ2-3; 7 bases are a match to TRBD1. The CDR3 contains 15 residues. CDR3 nucleotide sequence: TGTGCCAGCAAATGGACAGGAGGCATATCAGATATGCAGTATTTT. It specifies CASKWTGGISDMQYF.

V is TRBV12-3 or TRBV12-4 and J is TRBJ1-1, with TRBD1 as a possible D gene (5 bases). This CDR3 region has 14 residues. Trimming pared 5 bases from V and 4 bases from J, leaving 14 bases between. The CDR3 sequence is CASSPRTGSTEAFF. The CDR3 nucleotides are TGTGCCAGCAGTCCCCGAACAGGTAGCACTGAAGCTTTCTTT.

This clonotype was seen only a few times. This sequence joins TRBV4-2 and TRBJ2-7, with TRBD1 matching over 8 bases. CDR1 and CDR2 from the germline V gene are LGHNA and YNFKEQ. Trimming cost V 0 bases and J 3 bases; bases outside gene matches: 4. The length of the CDR3 is 15 residues. The CDR3 nucleotides read TGTGCCAGCAGCCAAGATCGAGGACAGGGCTACGAGCAGTACTTC. It encodes CASSQDRGQGYEQYF.

This clonotype has only a few counts. The chain links TRBV7-9 to TRBJ2-4; TRBD1 matches at 7 bases. This CDR3 has 13 amino acids. The junction had 4 bases not matched to a gene; V was cut back by 1 base and J by 10 bases. In germline, CDR1 is SEHNR, CDR2 FQNEAQ (reference sequence). Here the CDR3 DNA reads TGTGCCAGCAGCTTAGGGGACAGTCGTATTCAGTACTTC. Protein product: CASSLGDSRIQYF.

The chain joins TRBV20-1 to TRBJ2-2; perhaps TRBD2 as D (6 bases). V was clipped by 5 bases and J by 1 base, with 17 bases between them. Germline loops: CDR1 DFQATT, CDR2 SNEGSKA (reference sequence). The CDR3 runs to 16 residues. CDR3 loop: CSARRAGPGNTGELFF. The CDR3 bases are TGCAGTGCTCGAAGGGCGGGACCGGGGAACACCGGGGAGCTGTTTTTT.

This clonotype was counted between two and nine times. The genes are TRBV4-1 and TRBJ2-5; 10 positions agree with TRBD1. Per germline, CDR1 MGHRA and CDR2 YSYEKL. The CDR3 covers 15 residues. V was pared by 4 bases and J by 4 bases, with 6 bases of the junction left unmatched. The CDR3 coding sequence is TGCGCCAGCAGCCCAACCGGGACAGGGGTAGAGACCCAGTACTTC. This translates into CASSPTGTGVETQYF.

The rearrangement joins TRBV2 to TRBJ2-1; D may be TRBD2 (5 bases). Trimming cost V 6 bases and J 0 bases, with 12 bases left between them. There are 15 residues in the CDR3. The germline CDR1 and CDR2 sequences are SNHLY and FYNNEI. The CDR3 nucleotides read TGTGCCAGCAGCAAACTAGTTAGCTCCTACAATGAGCAGTTCTTC. It codes for CASSKLVSSYNEQFF. The full variable domain, its missing parts supplied by reference TRBV2 and TRBJ2-1, is EPEVTQTPSHQVTQMGQEVILRCVPISNHLYFYWYRQILGQKVEFLVSFYNNEISEKSEIFDDQFSVERPDGSNFTLKIRSTKLEDSAMYFCASSKLVSSYNEQFFGPGTRLTVL.

The chain is built from TRBV2 and TRBJ1-1; D is undetermined. Trimming removed 3 bases from V and 2 bases from J, with 7 bases in between. This CDR3 is 13 amino acids long. In germline, CDR1 is SNHLY, CDR2 FYNNEI. The CDR3 nucleotides are TGTGCCAGCAGTGATTCGAGAAACACTGAAGCTTTCTTT. Translating it yields CASSDSRNTEAFF.

The CDR3 DNA is TGTGCCAGCACACGGGGGGACTTGAGCGGGGAGCTGTTTTTT. Translating gives CASTRGDLSGELFF. The V and J genes are TRBV11-3 and TRBJ2-2, with TRBD2 identical over 7 bases. Germline V gives CDR1 SGHNT, CDR2 YENEEA. V trimming: 7 bases; J trimming: 7 bases; junction bases outside the gene matches: 9. This CDR3 region has 14 residues.

This chain links TRBV24-1 with TRBJ2-1; weak D call: TRBD1 (6 bases). V lost 4 bases to trimming and J lost 0 bases, with 9 bases between them. This CDR3 comprises 15 residues. Germline-derived CDR1 and CDR2 are KGHDR and SFDVKD. The CDR3 loop is CATSDQQGSYNEQFF. As DNA, the CDR3 is TGTGCCACCAGTGACCAACAGGGCTCCTACAATGAGCAGTTCTTC.

The genes are TRBV20-1 and TRBJ2-1; D call uncertain. The J call may be faulty, since TRBJ2-7 better matches the DNA end. The CDR3 totals 12 residues. Germline V gene sequence: CDR1 DFQATT, CDR2 SNEGSKA (reference sequence). The CDR3 sequence is CSAPDGYNEQYF. Here the CDR3 DNA reads TGCAGTGCCCCGGACGGTTACAATGAGCAGTACTTC.

The chain employs TRBV11-1 and TRBJ1-1; D is undetermined. From germline, CDR1 is SGHAT and CDR2 FQDESV (reference sequence). The CDR3 consists of 13 residues. V lost 8 bases to trimming and J lost 4 bases, with 14 bases between them. CDR3 protein: CASGRGWSTEAFF. CDR3 nucleotides: TGTGCCAGCGGGCGAGGATGGTCCACTGAAGCTTTCTTT. The whole variable domain, filled in from reference TRBV11-1 and TRBJ1-1, reads EAEVAQSPRYKITEKSQAVAFWCDPISGHATLYWYRQILGQGPELLVQFQDESVVDDSQLPKDRFSAERLKGVDSTLKIQPAELGDSAMYLCASGRGWSTEAFFGQGTRLTVV.